This T cell receptor beta chain was profiled in a study of shared clonotypes between healthy human individuals. Study-level points and caveats: Read depth was anticipated to influence clonotype sharing among donors.

Comments on this clone: Its antigen is as yet unknown.

The protocol was immunoSEQ multiplex PCR, while the TCRdb copy is restricted to in-frame clones and leaves out a portion. The sample holds roughly 1,600,000 clones, approximately 98.5% seen once. Material for sequencing was naive CD4+ T cells sorted from blood. Subset defined: CD45RA+ positively selected. The source of this sequence is a young man in good health.

CDR3 loop: CASSFRESTGELFF. For the CDR3, the DNA is TGCGCCAGCAGCTTCCGGGAGAGCACCGGGGAGCTGTTTTTT. This rearrangement joins TRBV5-1 to TRBJ2-2; possible D gene TRBD2, 6 bases. Germline V gene data show CDR1 as SGHRS and CDR2 as YFSETQ. This CDR3 contains 14 residues. V dropped 2 bases and J dropped 4 bases, with 9 bases sitting between them.